The 15 T cell receptor beta chains below were found in one sample sequenced in a study of control samples from healthy donors and cancer patients. Measured with immunoSEQ multiplex PCR; TCRdb has only the in-frame clones, and not every one. The sample includes under 80,000 clones, over 85% seen only once; the top ten take about 1.3%. Material: PBMCs. The receptors stem from a woman between 40 and 55 years old with lung cancer.

This chain links TRBV2 with TRBJ1-4; 7 nucleotides align to TRBD1. V shed 6 bases and J 0 bases; nucleotides not matched to a gene: 13. From germline, CDR1 is SNHLY and CDR2 FYNNEI. CDR3 length: 18 amino acids. The CDR3 nucleotides are TGTGCCAGCAGAAACACCTACCGGACAGGACCAACTAATGAAAAACTGTTTTTT. Its protein product is CASRNTYRTGPTNEKLFF.

CDR3 loop: CASGGGAGLKPQHF. CDR3 DNA: TGTGCTAGTGGTGGGGGGGCAGGCCTAAAGCCCCAGCATTTT. The rearrangement uses TRBV12-5 and TRBJ1-5, with D possibly being TRBD1 (6 bases). This CDR3 region has 14 residues. V was clipped by 5 bases and J by 8 bases, with 16 bases between them. CDR1 and CDR2 (germline): LGHNT, FRNRAP.

V is TRBV19 and J is TRBJ1-3; 7 nucleotides align to TRBD1. This CDR3 contains 19 residues. Looked up from germline, CDR1 is LNHDA and CDR2 is SQIVND (reference sequence). The trim removed 1 base at V and 0 bases at J, leaving 12 bases unmatched. The CDR3: CASSIVLLGQRNSGNTIYF. CDR3 sequence (DNA): TGTGCCAGTAGTATAGTTTTATTGGGACAGCGAAACTCTGGAAACACCATATATTTT.

The chain links TRBV5-1 to TRBJ1-3; D call uncertain. CDR1 SGHRS and CDR2 YFSETQ come from the germline V gene. The CDR3 consists of 15 residues. Trimming stripped 0 bases from V and 0 bases from J, with 7 bases between. CDR3 coding DNA: TGCGCCAGCAGCTTGGTGAGCGACTCTGGAAACACCATATATTTT. Translated, it gives CASSLVSDSGNTIYF.

The chain has TRBV7-9 and TRBJ1-1; no firm D call. Trimming took off 3 bases at V and 11 bases at J, with 13 bases between the two ends. The CDR3 consists of 12 residues. The germline V gene encodes CDR1 SEHNR and CDR2 FQNEAQ (reference sequence). In DNA form, the CDR3 reads TGTGCCAGCAGCTTTTTCACCGGGGATGCTTTCTTT. As protein: CASSFFTGDAFF.

This clone was seen just once. CDR3 amino acids: CASSIDSGTDTEAFF. CDR3 DNA sequence: TGTGCCAGTAGTATAGATAGCGGCACAGACACTGAAGCTTTCTTT. The J gene is TRBJ1-1, the V gene TRBV19, with D unresolved. Germline loops: CDR1 LNHDA, CDR2 SQIVND (reference sequence). Trimming took 0 bases from V and 3 from J, leaving 11 bases between them. The CDR3 runs to 15 residues.

V and J are TRBV20-1 and TRBJ1-6; the D is unclear. This CDR3 region has 12 residues. Trimming shortened V by 4 bases and J by 14 bases, and 15 bases separated the two germline ends. Germline V CDR1 and CDR2: DFQATT, SNEGSKA (reference sequence). CDR3 coding DNA: TGCAGTGCTACTGACGGTCGTCTGACCCTCCACTTT. Encoded protein: CSATDGRLTLHF.

This sequence joins TRBV29-1 and TRBJ2-6; D is unresolved. This CDR3 has 13 residues. The V end lost 7 bases, the J end lost 1 base, and 8 bases lay between the germline ends. Looked up from germline, CDR1 is SQVTM and CDR2 is ANQGSEA. The CDR3 here is CSAAGSGANVLTF. The CDR3 bases are TGCAGCGCCGCTGGGTCTGGGGCCAACGTCCTGACTTTC.

The sample holds one count of this clone. The rearrangement joins TRBV4-2 to TRBJ2-3; 11 bases match TRBD2. The CDR3 loop spans 17 amino acids. From germline, CDR1 is LGHNA and CDR2 YNFKEQ. J lost 5 bases, V lost 1 base, and 8 bases had no gene match. The CDR3: CASSQVALAGGVDTQYF. In DNA form, the CDR3 reads TGTGCCAGCAGCCAAGTCGCCCTAGCGGGGGGTGTAGATACGCAGTATTTT.

The V gene is TRBV27, the J gene TRBJ2-5; a possible D gene is TRBD1 (8 bases). The CDR3 runs 15 residues. V lost 1 base and J 5 bases, leaving 14 bases between the germline ends. The germline gives CDR1 MNHEY, CDR2 SMNVEV (reference sequence). The DNA for the CDR3 is TGTGCCAGCAGTTTATGGGGGGGACAGGTCGAGACCCAGTACTTC. Translation gives CASSLWGGQVETQYF.

V usage is TRBV19 and J usage is TRBJ2-7; the match to TRBD1 covers 11 bases. From germline, CDR1 is LNHDA and CDR2 SQIVND (reference sequence). V was clipped by 0 bases and J by 5 bases; unmatched bases: 9. The CDR3 totals 17 residues. The CDR3: CASSIDPWTGGGNEQYF. CDR3 coding DNA: TGTGCCAGTAGTATAGATCCCTGGACAGGGGGCGGGAACGAGCAGTACTTC. The entire variable domain, with the rest obtained from reference TRBV19 and TRBJ2-7, is as follows: DGGITQSPKYLFRKEGQNVTLSCEQNLNHDAMYWYRQDPGQGLRLIYYSQIVNDFQKGDIAEGYSVSREKKESFPLTVTSAQKNPTAFYLCASSIDPWTGGGNEQYFGPGTRLTVT.

The J gene is TRBJ2-3, the V gene TRBV5-1; D remains unclear. V lost 0 bases and J lost 2, with 7 bases in between. The germline gives CDR1 SGHRS, CDR2 YFSETQ. The CDR3 is 14 residues long. The CDR3 DNA follows: TGCGCCAGCAGCTTGGAGCAGGTCACAGATACGCAGTATTTT. Protein: CASSLEQVTDTQYF.

V gene TRBV3-1 (or the pseudogene TRBV3-2) combines with J gene TRBJ2-3; tentatively, D is TRBD1 (6 bases). The V end was cut by 4 bases, the J end by 3 bases, with 11 bases between. This CDR3 has 14 amino acids. The germline CDR1 and CDR2 sequences are LGHDT and YNNKEL (reference sequence). CDR3 sequence (DNA): TGTGCCAGCAGCCCGCGGACAGTAACAGATACGCAGTATTTT. Translating it yields CASSPRTVTDTQYF.

The J gene is TRBJ1-3, the V gene TRBV19, with TRBD1 as a possible D gene (5 bases). This CDR3 is 14 amino acids long. The V end was cut by 1 base, the J end by 4 bases, with 8 bases between. Germline V gene lookup returns CDR1 LNHDA and CDR2 SQIVND (reference sequence). The CDR3 spells CASSIAAGGNTIYF. CDR3 nucleotides: TGTGCCAGTAGTATAGCGGCAGGGGGAAACACCATATATTTT.

The table lists this clone with a count of one. The gene calls are TRBV4-2 and TRBJ1-2; D may be TRBD1 (6 bases). CDR3 length: 15 residues. In germline, CDR1 is LGHNA, CDR2 YNFKEQ. Trimming pared 5 bases from V and 2 bases from J, leaving 15 bases between. CDR3 amino acids: CASSYRTAANYGYTF. CDR3 nucleotides: TGTGCCAGCAGCTACAGGACAGCGGCGAACTATGGCTACACCTTC.